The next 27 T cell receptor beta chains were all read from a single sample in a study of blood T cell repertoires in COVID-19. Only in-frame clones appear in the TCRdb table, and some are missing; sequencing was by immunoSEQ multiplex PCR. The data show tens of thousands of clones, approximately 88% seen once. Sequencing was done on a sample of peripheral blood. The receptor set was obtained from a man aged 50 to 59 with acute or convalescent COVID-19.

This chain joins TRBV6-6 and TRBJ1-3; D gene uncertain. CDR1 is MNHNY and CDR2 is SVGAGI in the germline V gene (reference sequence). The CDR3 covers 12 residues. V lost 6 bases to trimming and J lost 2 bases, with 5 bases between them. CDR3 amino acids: CASRRAGNTIYF. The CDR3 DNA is TGTGCCAGCAGGAGGGCTGGAAACACCATATATTTT.

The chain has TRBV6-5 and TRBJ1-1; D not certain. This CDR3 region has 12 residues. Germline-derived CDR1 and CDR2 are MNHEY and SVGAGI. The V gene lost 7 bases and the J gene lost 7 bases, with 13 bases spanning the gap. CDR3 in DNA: TGTGCCAGCAAGCCCGACACCCGTGAAGCTTTCTTT. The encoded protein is CASKPDTREAFF.

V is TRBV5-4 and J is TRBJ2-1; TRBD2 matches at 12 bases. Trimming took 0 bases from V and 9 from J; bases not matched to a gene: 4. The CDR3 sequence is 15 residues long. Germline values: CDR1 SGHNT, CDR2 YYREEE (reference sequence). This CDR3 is CASSLGSSGRAEQFF. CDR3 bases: TGTGCCAGCAGCTTGGGGTCTAGCGGGAGGGCTGAGCAGTTCTTC.

DNA for the CDR3: TGTGCCAGCCGTCTCCAGGGGGCGGTTTTTGGGACTAATGAAAAACTGTTTTTT. It encodes CASRLQGAVFGTNEKLFF. This rearrangement joins TRBV27 to TRBJ1-4; TRBD1 matches 8 bases. CDR1 is MNHEY, CDR2 SMNVEV, per germline (reference sequence). This CDR3 contains 18 residues. V was pared by 8 bases and J by 2 bases, with 16 bases of the junction left unmatched.

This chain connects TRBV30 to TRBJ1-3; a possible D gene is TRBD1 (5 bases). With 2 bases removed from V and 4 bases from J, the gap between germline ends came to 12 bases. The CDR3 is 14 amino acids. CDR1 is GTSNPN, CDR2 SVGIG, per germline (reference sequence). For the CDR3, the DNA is TGTGCCTGGAGTCAGACAGCGGGAGGAAACACCATATATTTT. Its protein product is CAWSQTAGGNTIYF. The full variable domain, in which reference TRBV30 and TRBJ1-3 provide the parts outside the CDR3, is SQTIHQWPATLVQPVGSPLSLECTVEGTSNPNLYWYRQAAGRGLQLLFYSVGIGQISSEVPQNLSASRPQDRQFILSSKKLLLSDSGFYLCAWSQTAGGNTIYFGEGSWLTVV.

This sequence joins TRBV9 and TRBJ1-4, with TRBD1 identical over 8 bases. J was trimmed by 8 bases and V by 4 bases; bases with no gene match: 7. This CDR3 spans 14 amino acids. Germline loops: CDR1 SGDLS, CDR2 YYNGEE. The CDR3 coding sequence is TGTGCCAGCAGCCGAGGACAGGGAGACGAAAAACTGTTTTTT. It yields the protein CASSRGQGDEKLFF.

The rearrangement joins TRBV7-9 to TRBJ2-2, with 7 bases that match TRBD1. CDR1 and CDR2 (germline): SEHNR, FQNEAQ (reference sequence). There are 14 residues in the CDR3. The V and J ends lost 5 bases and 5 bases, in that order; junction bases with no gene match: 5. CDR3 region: CASSGGQNTGELFF. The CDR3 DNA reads TGTGCCAGCAGCGGGGGACAGAATACCGGGGAGCTGTTTTTT.

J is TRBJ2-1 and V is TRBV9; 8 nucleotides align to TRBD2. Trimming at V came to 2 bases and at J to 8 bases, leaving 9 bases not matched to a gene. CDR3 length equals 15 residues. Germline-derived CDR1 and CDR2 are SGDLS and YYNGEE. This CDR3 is CASSVTSGSGDEQFF. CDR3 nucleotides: TGTGCCAGCAGCGTTACTAGCGGTTCCGGGGATGAGCAGTTCTTC. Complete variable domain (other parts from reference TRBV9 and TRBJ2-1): DSGVTQTPKHLITATGQRVTLRCSPRSGDLSVYWYQQSLDQGLQFLIQYYNGEERAKGNILERFSAQQFPDLHSELNLSSLELGDSALYFCASSVTSGSGDEQFFGPGTRLTVL.

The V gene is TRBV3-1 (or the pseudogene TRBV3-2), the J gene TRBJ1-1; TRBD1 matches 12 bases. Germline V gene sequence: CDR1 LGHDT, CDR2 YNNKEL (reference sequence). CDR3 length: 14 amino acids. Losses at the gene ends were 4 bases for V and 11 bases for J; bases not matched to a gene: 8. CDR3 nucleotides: TGTGCCAGCAGCCCCCGGGACAGGGGGCGCGGGGCTTTCTTT. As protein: CASSPRDRGRGAFF.

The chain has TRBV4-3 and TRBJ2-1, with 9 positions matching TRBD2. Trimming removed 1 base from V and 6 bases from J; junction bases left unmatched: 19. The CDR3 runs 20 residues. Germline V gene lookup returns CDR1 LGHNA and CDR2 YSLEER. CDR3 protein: CASSQVLPGAGGEDLNEQFF. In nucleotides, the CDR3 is TGCGCCAGCAGCCAAGTCCTCCCCGGAGCGGGGGGTGAAGACCTCAATGAGCAGTTCTTC.

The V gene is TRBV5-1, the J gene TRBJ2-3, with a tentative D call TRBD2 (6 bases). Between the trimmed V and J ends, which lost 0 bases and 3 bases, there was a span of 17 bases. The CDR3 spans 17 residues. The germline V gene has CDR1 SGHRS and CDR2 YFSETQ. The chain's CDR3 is CASSLAEPRLETDTQYF. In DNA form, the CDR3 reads TGCGCCAGCAGCTTGGCCGAGCCGCGACTAGAGACAGATACGCAGTATTTT.

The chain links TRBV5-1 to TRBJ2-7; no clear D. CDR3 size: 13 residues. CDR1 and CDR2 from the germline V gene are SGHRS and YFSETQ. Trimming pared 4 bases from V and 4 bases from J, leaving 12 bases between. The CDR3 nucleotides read TGCGCCAGCAGCACACCCGAAAGATACGAGCAGTACTTC. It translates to CASSTPERYEQYF.

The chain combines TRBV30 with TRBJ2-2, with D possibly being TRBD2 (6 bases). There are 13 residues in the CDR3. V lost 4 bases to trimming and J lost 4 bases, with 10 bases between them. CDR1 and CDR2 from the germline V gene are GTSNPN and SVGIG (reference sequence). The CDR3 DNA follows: TGTGCCTGGATGGAGGGGCCCACCGGGGAGCTGTTTTTT. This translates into CAWMEGPTGELFF.

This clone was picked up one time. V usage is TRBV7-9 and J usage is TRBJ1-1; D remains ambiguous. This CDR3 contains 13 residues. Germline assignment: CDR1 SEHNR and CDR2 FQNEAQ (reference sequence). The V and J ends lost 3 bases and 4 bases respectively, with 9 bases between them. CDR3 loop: CASSFIGGTEAFF. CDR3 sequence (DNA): TGTGCCAGCAGCTTCATCGGCGGCACTGAAGCTTTCTTT. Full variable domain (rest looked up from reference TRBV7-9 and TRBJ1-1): DTGVSQNPRHKITKRGQNVTFRCDPISEHNRLYWYRQTLGQGPEFLTYFQNEAQLEKSRLLSDRFSAERPKGSFSTLEIQRTEQGDSAMYLCASSFIGGTEAFFGQGTRLTVV.

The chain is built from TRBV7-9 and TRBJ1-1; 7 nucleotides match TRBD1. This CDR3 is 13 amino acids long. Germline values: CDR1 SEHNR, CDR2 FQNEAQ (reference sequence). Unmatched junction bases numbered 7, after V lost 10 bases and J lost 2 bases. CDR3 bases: TGTGCCATCCGAAGACAGGGTAACACTGAAGCTTTCTTT. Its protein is CAIRRQGNTEAFF.

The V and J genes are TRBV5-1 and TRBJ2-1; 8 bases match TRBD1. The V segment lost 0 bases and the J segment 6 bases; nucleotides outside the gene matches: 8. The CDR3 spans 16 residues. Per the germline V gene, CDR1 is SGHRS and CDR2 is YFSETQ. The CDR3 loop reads CASSLAPTGVGNEQFF. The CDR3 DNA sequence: TGCGCCAGCAGCTTGGCCCCGACAGGGGTTGGCAATGAGCAGTTCTTC.

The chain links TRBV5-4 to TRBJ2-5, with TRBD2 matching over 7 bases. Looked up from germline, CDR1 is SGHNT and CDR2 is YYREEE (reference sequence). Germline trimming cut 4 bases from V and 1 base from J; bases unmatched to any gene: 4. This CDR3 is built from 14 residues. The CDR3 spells CASSTGLGQETQYF. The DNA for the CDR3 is TGTGCCAGCAGCACCGGACTAGGCCAAGAGACCCAGTACTTC.

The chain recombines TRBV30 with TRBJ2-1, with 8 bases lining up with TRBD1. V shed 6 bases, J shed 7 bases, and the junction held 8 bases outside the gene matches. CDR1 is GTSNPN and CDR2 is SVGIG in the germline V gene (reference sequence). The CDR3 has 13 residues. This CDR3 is CACPGQVGNEQFF. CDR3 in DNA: TGTGCCTGCCCGGGACAGGTGGGGAATGAGCAGTTCTTC.

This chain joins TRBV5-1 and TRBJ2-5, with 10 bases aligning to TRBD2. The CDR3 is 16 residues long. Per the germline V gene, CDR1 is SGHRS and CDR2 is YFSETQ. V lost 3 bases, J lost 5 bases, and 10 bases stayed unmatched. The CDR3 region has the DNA TGCGCCAGCAGCTCCCTTACTAGCGGGACGGCGGAGACCCAGTACTTC. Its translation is CASSSLTSGTAETQYF.

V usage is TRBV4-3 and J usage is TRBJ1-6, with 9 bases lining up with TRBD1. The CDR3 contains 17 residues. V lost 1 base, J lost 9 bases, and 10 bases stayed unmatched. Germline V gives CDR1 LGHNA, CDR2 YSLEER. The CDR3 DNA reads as TGCGCCAGCAGCCAAGTCCCGGGACAGGGTCTGGGTTCACCCCTCCACTTT. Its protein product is CASSQVPGQGLGSPLHF.

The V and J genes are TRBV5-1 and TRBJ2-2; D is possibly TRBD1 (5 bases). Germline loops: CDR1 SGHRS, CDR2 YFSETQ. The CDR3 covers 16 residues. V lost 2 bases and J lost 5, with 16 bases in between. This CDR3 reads CASSFTVGTGTGELFF. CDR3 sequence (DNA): TGCGCCAGCAGCTTTACAGTAGGAACAGGAACCGGGGAGCTGTTTTTT.

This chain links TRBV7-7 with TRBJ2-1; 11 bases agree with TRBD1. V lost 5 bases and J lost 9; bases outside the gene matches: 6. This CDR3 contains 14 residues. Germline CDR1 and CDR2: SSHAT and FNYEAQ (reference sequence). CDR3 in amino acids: CASSAGQGASEQFF. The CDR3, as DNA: TGTGCCAGCAGCGCCGGACAGGGGGCGTCTGAGCAGTTCTTC.

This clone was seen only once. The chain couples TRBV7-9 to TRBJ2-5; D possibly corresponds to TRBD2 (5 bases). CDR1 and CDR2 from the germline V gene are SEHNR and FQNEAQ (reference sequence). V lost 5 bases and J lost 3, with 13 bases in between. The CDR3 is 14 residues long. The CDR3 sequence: CASSLTSLKETQYF. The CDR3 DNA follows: TGTGCCAGCAGCCTTACTAGTCTGAAAGAGACCCAGTACTTC.

CDR3 bases: TGTGCCAGCAGCTTAAGCAGGGAGGGGGAGACCCAGTACTTC. Encoded protein: CASSLSREGETQYF. The chain links TRBV7-9 to TRBJ2-5; TRBD2 matches 7 bases. CDR1 is SEHNR and CDR2 is FQNEAQ in the germline V gene (reference sequence). V dropped 2 bases and J dropped 5; count of bases not matched to a gene: 5. This CDR3 comprises 14 residues. The full variable domain, completed using reference TRBV7-9 and TRBJ2-5, is DTGVSQNPRHKITKRGQNVTFRCDPISEHNRLYWYRQTLGQGPEFLTYFQNEAQLEKSRLLSDRFSAERPKGSFSTLEIQRTEQGDSAMYLCASSLSREGETQYFGPGTRLLVL.

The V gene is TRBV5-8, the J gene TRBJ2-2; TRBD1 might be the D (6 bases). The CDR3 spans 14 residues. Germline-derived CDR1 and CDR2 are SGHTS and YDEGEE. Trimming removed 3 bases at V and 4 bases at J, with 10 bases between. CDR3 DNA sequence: TGTGCCAGCAGCTCCGGACAGACCACCGGGGAGCTGTTTTTT. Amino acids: CASSSGQTTGELFF.

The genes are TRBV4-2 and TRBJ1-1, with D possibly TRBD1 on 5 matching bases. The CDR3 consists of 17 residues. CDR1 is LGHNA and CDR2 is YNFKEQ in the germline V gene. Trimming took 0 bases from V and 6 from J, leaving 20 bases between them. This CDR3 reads CASSQEPGKGRKAEAFF. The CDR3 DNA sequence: TGTGCCAGCAGCCAAGAACCGGGTAAGGGGCGGAAAGCTGAAGCTTTCTTT.

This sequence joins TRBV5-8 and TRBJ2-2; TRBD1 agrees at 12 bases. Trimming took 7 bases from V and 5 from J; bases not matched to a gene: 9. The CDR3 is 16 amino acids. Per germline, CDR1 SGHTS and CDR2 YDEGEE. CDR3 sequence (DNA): TGTGCCAGCGGGGGACAGGGGGCCGGCGAGACCGGGGAGCTGTTTTTT. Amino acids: CASGGQGAGETGELFF. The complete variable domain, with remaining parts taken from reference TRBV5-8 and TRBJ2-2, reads EAGVTQSPTHLIKTRGQQATLRCSPISGHTSVYWYQQALGLGLQFLLWYDEGEERNRGNFPPRFSGRQFPNYSSELNVNALELEDSALYLCASGGQGAGETGELFFGEGSRLTVL.